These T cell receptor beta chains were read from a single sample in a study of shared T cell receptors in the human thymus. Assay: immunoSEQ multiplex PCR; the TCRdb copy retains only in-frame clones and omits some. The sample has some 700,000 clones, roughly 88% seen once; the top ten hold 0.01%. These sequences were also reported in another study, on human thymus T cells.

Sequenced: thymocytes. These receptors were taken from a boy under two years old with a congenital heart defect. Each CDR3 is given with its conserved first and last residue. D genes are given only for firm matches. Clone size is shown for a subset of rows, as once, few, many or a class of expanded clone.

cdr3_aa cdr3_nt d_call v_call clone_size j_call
CASSRTGGQDEYEQYF TGTGCCAGCAGTCGGACAGGGGGACAGGACGAGTACGAGCAGTACTTC TRBD1 TRBV28 once TRBJ2-7
CATSRVGPRQGSYEQYF TGTGCCACCAGCAGAGTTGGGCCGAGACAGGGGTCGTACGAGCAGTACTTC TRBD1 TRBV15 NA TRBJ2-7
CASSLQAGYGYNEQFF TGTGCCAGCAGTCTACAAGCGGGTTACGGGTACAATGAGCAGTTCTTC NA TRBV9 NA TRBJ2-1
CASSGVAGDPDTGELFF TGTGCCAGCAGCGGCGTGGCGGGGGATCCCGATACCGGGGAGCTGTTTTTT TRBD2 TRBV9 NA TRBJ2-2
CASSQDPRDSTDTQYF TGTGCCAGCAGCCAAGATCCCAGGGATAGCACAGATACGCAGTATTTT NA TRBV4-2 NA TRBJ2-3
CASRGREGGRDTQYF TGTGCCAGCAGGGGGAGGGAGGGCGGTCGGGATACGCAGTATTTT TRBD2 TRBV6-6 few TRBJ2-3
CASSLVPDRVGETQYF TGTGCCAGCAGCTTAGTCCCCGACAGGGTAGGAGAGACCCAGTACTTC TRBD1 TRBV11-3 NA TRBJ2-5
CASSWGLDYEQYF TGTGCCAGCTCATGGGGACTAGACTACGAGCAGTACTTC TRBD2 TRBV18 NA TRBJ2-7
CASSRGQGCYEQYF TGCGCCAGCAGCCGGGGACAGGGATGCTACGAGCAGTACTTC TRBD1 TRBV5-1 NA TRBJ2-7
CASSLVDWSGGGDTQYF TGTGCCAGCAGTTTAGTCGACTGGAGCGGAGGAGGAGATACGCAGTATTTT NA TRBV28 NA TRBJ2-3
CASTANTGELFF TGTGCCAGCACCGCGAACACCGGGGAGCTGTTTTTT NA TRBV28 NA TRBJ2-2
CASSPPHRNTEAFF TGTGCCAGCTCACCCCCCCACAGGAACACTGAAGCTTTCTTT NA TRBV18 NA TRBJ1-1
CASSQDLQGPYEQYF TGCGCCAGCAGCCAAGATCTGCAGGGCCCCTACGAGCAGTACTTC NA TRBV4-3 NA TRBJ2-7
CASSLAGTRYGYTF TGTGCCAGCAGCTTAGCGGGGACACGCTATGGCTACACCTTC NA TRBV11-1 NA TRBJ1-2
CASSVERPGLARIKSTDTQYF TGTGCCAGCAGCGTAGAGAGACCGGGACTAGCGAGGATTAAGTCCACAGATACGCAGTATTTT TRBD2 TRBV9 NA TRBJ2-3